This T cell receptor beta chain was profiled in a study of a mutant IDH1 vaccine in newly diagnosed glioma. Time point described: week 23, last vaccination. In the vaccine, a single dose held 300 ug of the mutant IDH1 20-mer peptide, along with topical imiquimod. Germline assignment: CDR1 SGHNT and CDR2 YYREEE (reference sequence). The CDR3 contains 15 residues. With 5 bases clipped from V and 1 base from J, the junction kept 8 bases outside the gene matches. Regarding this clone: Its cognate antigen is unknown.

TCRdb's table, derived via immunoSEQ multiplex PCR, lists solely in-frame clones and lacks some. This sample has 50,000 to 60,000 clones, with under 90% found just once. V gene TRBV5-4 combines with J gene TRBJ1-2, with 7 bases lining up with TRBD1. Specimen: PBMCs, collected from a glioma patient whose treatment included an IDH1 peptide vaccine. This receptor was identified in a middle-aged man with glioma. This CDR3 is CASRIGTASNYGYTF. CDR3 coding DNA: TGTGCCAGCAGAATTGGGACAGCGAGTAACTATGGCTACACCTTC.